This T cell receptor beta chain was sequenced for a study of response to subunit inactivated influenza vaccine (dated by TCRdb to the late 2010s). In the study overall: To follow how T cells responded to a trivalent subunit inactivated influenza vaccine, the researchers relied on deep quantitative profiling of the T cell receptor repertoire.

Paper-wide results and their limitations: According to the authors, only a limited number of new T cells may be recruited by each seasonal influenza vaccination.

Worth noting for this clonotype: Its antigen is not yet known. Nothing much larger sits one base from this clone, and base qualities are not available.

The CDR3 covers 14 residues, taking in both the cysteine and the phenylalanine. Only CDR3 DNA remains: 42 bases, in frame from the first base. Trimming takes 4 bases off V and 6 bases off J; junction bases not matched to a gene: 5. As encoded in the germline V gene, CDR1 is SGHAT while CDR2 is FQNNGV. The time point label on this specimen signifies: approximately 40 days after influenza vaccine administration. Libraries were prepared through RT-PCR. Sequencing relied on an Illumina HiSeq 2500. TCRdb reran the public reads through fastp at Q25 and MiXCR, keeping productive beta chains. All rows with the same CDR3 protein become a single entry with the most common DNA and genes. The sample table shows around 150,000 distinct CDR3 sequences, and roughly 11% are seen once. The biggest ten clones account for around 12% of the sample.

This sequence originates from a man in his fifties or sixties who received an inactivated influenza vaccine. Donor details come from another sample of the same person, matched by shared clones. This material consisted of non-naive T cells sorted from PBMCs, taken roughly 48 days after vaccination. What the cell subset or site label conveys for this sample: memory T cell fraction. The chain is made from TRBV11-2 and TRBJ1-1; 10 middle bases align to TRBD1. The sequenced DNA is TGTGCCAGCAGCTCTGGGGGGACAGGGGCTGAAGCTTTCTTT. Its product reads: CASSSGGTGAEAFF.